The 10 T cell receptor beta chains below all came from one sample that was sequenced in a study of blood T cell repertoires in COVID-19. Profiling relied on immunoSEQ multiplex PCR, and the TCRdb table lists in-frame clones only, not all of them. The table lists 150,000 to 200,000 clones, around nine tenths of them singletons. Specimen: peripheral blood. Receptor source: a man aged 65-85 years with acute or convalescent COVID-19.

CDR3 sequence (DNA): TGTGCCAGCAGCCCCTGGACTAGCGGGGGCAACGAGCAGTACTTC. Translation: CASSPWTSGGNEQYF. This rearrangement joins TRBV5-8 to TRBJ2-7, with 13 bases matching TRBD2. The germline gives CDR1 SGHTS, CDR2 YDEGEE. The CDR3 sequence is 15 residues long. Germline trimming cut 4 bases from V and 5 bases from J; bases unmatched to any gene: 6.

The chain links TRBV6-5 to TRBJ2-7; 10 nucleotides agree with TRBD1. Germline CDR1 is MNHEY and CDR2 is SVGAGI. J gave up 2 bases and V 6 bases, and 7 bases lay outside the gene matches. The CDR3 runs 15 residues. The CDR3 sequence is CASRTSGTGAYEQYF. As DNA, the CDR3 is TGTGCCAGCAGAACCTCCGGGACAGGGGCCTACGAGCAGTACTTC.

This clone was detected once. The chain uses TRBV19 and TRBJ1-2, with a weak D call TRBD1 (6 bases). CDR3 length: 13 residues. Per germline, CDR1 LNHDA and CDR2 SQIVND (reference sequence). Between the trimmed V and J ends, which lost 7 bases and 7 bases, there was a span of 16 bases. The CDR3 DNA is TGTGCCAGTACCAGGGAACTACAGGGTGGCTACACCTTC. Protein: CASTRELQGGYTF.

This rearrangement joins TRBV6-2 or TRBV6-3 to TRBJ2-3; TRBD2 matches 8 bases. Losses at the gene ends were 6 bases for V and 4 bases for J; bases not matched to a gene: 6. This CDR3 has 14 residues. The V gene's germline CDR1 is MNHEY and CDR2 SVGEGT. DNA of the CDR3: TGTGCCAGCAGCAACGGGGGGGCCGCAGATACGCAGTATTTT. It translates to CASSNGGAADTQYF.

In nucleotides, the CDR3 is TGTGCCAGCAGCGTAGAATTGAACACTGAAGCTTTCTTT. It specifies CASSVELNTEAFF. This chain uses TRBV7-3 with TRBJ1-1; D is ambiguous. This CDR3 has 13 amino acids. Germline CDR1 and CDR2: SGHTA and FQGTGA. V lost 5 bases and J lost 0, with 7 bases in between.

V is TRBV6-5 and J is TRBJ1-2, with 7 positions matching TRBD1. This CDR3 contains 15 residues. V was pared by 5 bases and J by 0 bases, with 6 bases of the junction left unmatched. CDR1 is MNHEY and CDR2 is SVGAGI in the germline V gene. The CDR3 DNA follows: TGTGCCAGCAGTACCGGGACAGCACCTAACTATGGCTACACCTTC. As protein: CASSTGTAPNYGYTF.

This clone was counted a few times. J is TRBJ2-7 and V is TRBV4-3; 7 bases map to TRBD2. CDR1 LGHNA and CDR2 YSLEER come from the germline V gene. This CDR3 comprises 15 residues. V was pared by 0 bases and J by 4 bases, with 6 bases of the junction left unmatched. CDR3 sequence (DNA): TGCGCCAGCAGCCAAGATAGATGGGGGGGATACGAGCAGTACTTC. Translating gives CASSQDRWGGYEQYF.

This clone was found once. The chain joins TRBV6-5 to TRBJ1-5; D ambiguous. V was clipped by 7 bases and J by 2 bases, with 9 bases between them. The CDR3 is made up of 13 amino acids. CDR1 and CDR2 from the germline V gene are MNHEY and SVGAGI. CDR3 DNA: TGTGCCAGCACTTCCAGCGGCAATCAGCCCCAGCATTTT. This gives the protein CASTSSGNQPQHF.

The chain employs TRBV3-1 (or the pseudogene TRBV3-2) and TRBJ2-1, with 8 bases that match TRBD2. J gave up 2 bases and V 4 bases, and 1 base lay outside the gene matches. The CDR3 sequence is 14 residues long. Per germline, CDR1 LGHDT and CDR2 YNNKEL (reference sequence). DNA for the CDR3: TGTGCCAGCAGCCCGGGGGGGACCTACAATGAGCAGTTCTTC. Protein: CASSPGGTYNEQFF.

This clone was seen a few times. V is TRBV7-6 and J is TRBJ2-2; TRBD2 agrees at 10 bases. Germline assignment: CDR1 SGHVS and CDR2 FNYEAQ. V shed 5 bases and J 4 bases; nucleotides not matched to a gene: 7. The CDR3 covers 16 residues. CDR3 nucleotide sequence: TGTGCCAGCAGCCCCGCTAGCGGGAGCGTCACCGGGGAGCTGTTTTTT. Its translation: CASSPASGSVTGELFF.